Presented here are 25 T cell receptor beta chains from one specimen sequenced in a study of CD8+ T cells in alopecia areata. RNA was extracted and reverse transcribed into cDNA as the sequencing template. Sequenced by immunoSEQ multiplex PCR; TCRdb stores in-frame clones only, minus some. The repertoire holds fewer than 200,000 clones, with about 54% as singletons. The treatment was: oral pan-JAK inhibitor, 5-10 mg twice daily. Sequencing was performed on CD4+ T cells sorted from blood, taken between weeks 55 and 65, from a patient treated with tofacitinib. These receptors all stem from a human donor with alopecia areata.

J is TRBJ2-5 and V is TRBV29-1; 7 nucleotides agree with TRBD1. The germline V gene encodes CDR1 SQVTM and CDR2 ANQGSEA. The CDR3 is 13 residues long. After removal of 6 bases from V and 1 base from J, the junction contained 5 bases not matched to a gene. CDR3 sequence reads: CSVRRQGQETQYF. The DNA of the CDR3 is TGCAGCGTCCGCAGACAGGGCCAAGAGACCCAGTACTTC. Full variable domain (outside the CDR3, taken from reference TRBV29-1 and TRBJ2-5): SAVISQKPSRDICQRGTSLTIQCQVDSQVTMMFWYRQQPGQSLTLIATANQGSEATYESGFVIDKFPISRPNLTFSTLTVSNMSPEDSSIYLCSVRRQGQETQYFGPGTRLLVL.

The chain recombines TRBV30 with TRBJ2-2; a possible D gene is TRBD2 (5 bases). Germline V gives CDR1 GTSNPN, CDR2 SVGIG (reference sequence). This CDR3 is built from 11 residues. V shed 5 bases and J shed 9 bases, with 10 bases lying between them. CDR3 amino acids: CAWAGGWELFF. In nucleotides, the CDR3 is TGTGCCTGGGCCGGAGGATGGGAGCTGTTTTTT.

The J gene is TRBJ2-7, the V gene TRBV7-2, with 7 bases that match TRBD1. CDR1 is SGHTA and CDR2 is FQGNSA in the germline V gene. Trimming cost V 5 bases and J 3 bases; bases outside gene matches: 4. This CDR3 has 13 residues. The CDR3 here is CASSPGQFYEQYF. The CDR3 DNA follows: TGTGCCAGCAGCCCGGGACAGTTCTACGAGCAGTACTTC.

This clone was counted between two and nine times. This chain links TRBV5-1 with TRBJ1-2; 8 positions agree with TRBD1. The CDR3 spans 14 residues. CDR1 SGHRS and CDR2 YFSETQ come from the germline V gene. With V trimmed by 1 base and J by 14 bases, 13 bases remained unmatched. CDR3 DNA sequence: TGCGCCAGCAGCTTGCGATCCGGACAGGGCTTCGGTACCTTC. Its protein product is CASSLRSGQGFGTF.

The chain combines TRBV25-1 with TRBJ2-5; D unresolved. Looked up from germline, CDR1 is MGHDK and CDR2 is SYGVNS. Deletions cut 6 bases from V and 5 bases from J, with 7 bases between. The CDR3 has 11 residues. For the CDR3, the DNA is TGTGCCAGCAGGAAGTTGGAGACCCAGTACTTC. This gives the protein CASRKLETQYF.

A few counts support this clone. CDR3 sequence: CSVGSDNTEAFF. DNA for the CDR3: TGCAGCGTAGGCTCAGATAACACTGAAGCTTTCTTT. The chain couples TRBV29-1 to TRBJ1-1; D uncertain. CDR3 length equals 12 residues. Germline-derived CDR1 and CDR2 are SQVTM and ANQGSEA. V dropped 6 bases and J dropped 2 bases, with 10 bases sitting between them. Supplemented by reference TRBV29-1 and TRBJ1-1, the full variable domain reads SAVISQKPSRDICQRGTSLTIQCQVDSQVTMMFWYRQQPGQSLTLIATANQGSEATYESGFVIDKFPISRPNLTFSTLTVSNMSPEDSSIYLCSVGSDNTEAFFGQGTRLTVV.

The gene calls are TRBV7-7 and TRBJ2-5, with D possibly TRBD2 on 5 matching bases. CDR1 SSHAT and CDR2 FNYEAQ come from the germline V gene (reference sequence). CDR3 length: 12 amino acids. Trimming removed 5 bases at V and 5 bases at J, with 9 bases between. CDR3 DNA: TGTGCCAGCAGCCCCTCGGGGGAGACCCAGTACTTC. It specifies CASSPSGETQYF.

The J gene is TRBJ2-7, the V gene TRBV28; weak D call: TRBD2 (5 bases). The CDR3 is 14 amino acids. V shed 2 bases and J shed 2 bases, with 10 bases lying between them. Germline CDR1 MDHEN, CDR2 SYDVKM. CDR3 coding DNA: TGTGCCAGCAGTTTAGAGGGAATGGCCTACGAGCAGTACTTC. Translating gives CASSLEGMAYEQYF.

The chain employs TRBV10-3 and TRBJ1-1; TRBD1 is a possible D gene (6 bases). Trimming pared 7 bases from V and 6 bases from J, leaving 15 bases between. The CDR3 contains 13 residues. Germline loops: CDR1 ENHRY, CDR2 SYGVKD. This CDR3 reads CAIMPRGGAEAFF. CDR3 DNA sequence: TGTGCCATCATGCCCAGGGGAGGCGCTGAAGCTTTCTTT.

The V gene is TRBV5-1, the J gene TRBJ2-5; D is undetermined. CDR1 is SGHRS and CDR2 is YFSETQ in the germline V gene. The CDR3 is made up of 14 amino acids. The ends were cut back, 0 bases at V and 1 base at J, with 7 bases in the middle. CDR3 amino acids: CASSLDLRQETQYF. CDR3 DNA: TGCGCCAGCAGCTTGGACCTCCGCCAAGAGACCCAGTACTTC.

V gene TRBV10-2 combines with J gene TRBJ1-3; D unclear. Trimming took off 6 bases at V and 3 bases at J, with 18 bases between the two ends. This CDR3 is built from 16 residues. Germline CDR1 WSHSY, CDR2 SAAADI. The chain's CDR3 is CASSPAVPRSGNTIYF. The CDR3 DNA is TGCGCCAGCAGCCCAGCAGTCCCCCGGAGTGGAAACACCATATATTTT.

The rearrangement joins TRBV30 to TRBJ2-1, with TRBD2 identical over 7 bases. V trimming: 0 bases; J trimming: 6 bases; junction bases outside the gene matches: 11. From germline, CDR1 is GTSNPN and CDR2 SVGIG (reference sequence). The CDR3 contains 16 residues. The CDR3 DNA sequence: TGTGCCTGGAGTGTACTAGGGCAGGGAGGGGTCAATGAGCAGTTCTTC. Translating it yields CAWSVLGQGGVNEQFF.

The rearrangement joins TRBV10-3 to TRBJ2-5, with D perhaps being TRBD1 or TRBD2 (6 bases each). The germline V gene has CDR1 ENHRY and CDR2 SYGVKD. V was trimmed by 6 bases and J by 0 bases, leaving 8 bases between them. The CDR3 has 13 amino acids. CDR3 sequence (DNA): TGTGCCATCAGGAGGGGGGACCAAGAGACCCAGTACTTC. This encodes CAIRRGDQETQYF.

The chain recombines TRBV4-1 with TRBJ1-2, with D hard to call. Germline CDR1 reads MGHRA; CDR2 reads YSYEKL. Trimming removed 0 bases from V and 4 bases from J, with 9 bases in between. The CDR3 is made up of 14 amino acids. Written as DNA, the CDR3 is TGCGCCAGCAGCCAAGATGCGTTTTCCTATGGCTACACCTTC. Protein sequence: CASSQDAFSYGYTF.

To note about this clone: The sample contains more than one DNA sequence encoding this CDR3. The chain combines TRBV29-1 with TRBJ1-6; TRBD1 matches at 8 bases. This CDR3 region has 13 residues. V was clipped by 6 bases and J by 6 bases; unmatched bases: 4. Per germline, CDR1 SQVTM and CDR2 ANQGSEA. Written as DNA, the CDR3 is TGCAGCGTCGGACAGGGAATTAATTCACCCCTCCACTTT. Residues: CSVGQGINSPLHF.

The V gene is TRBV11-2, the J gene TRBJ2-2; TRBD1 matches 9 bases. In germline, CDR1 is SGHAT, CDR2 FQNNGV. The CDR3 is made up of 15 amino acids. The V and J ends lost 5 bases and 5 bases, in that order; junction bases with no gene match: 6. The chain's CDR3 is CASSRGQGGTGELFF. In DNA, the CDR3 is TGTGCCAGCAGCAGGGGACAGGGAGGGACCGGGGAGCTGTTTTTT. The whole variable domain, filled in from reference TRBV11-2 and TRBJ2-2, reads EAGVAQSPRYKIIEKRQSVAFWCNPISGHATLYWYQQILGQGPKLLIQFQNNGVVDDSQLPKDRFSAERLKGVDSTLKIQPAKLEDSAVYLCASSRGQGGTGELFFGEGSRLTVL.

The chain joins TRBV7-9 to TRBJ2-6; D remains unclear. V gave up 1 base and J gave up 0 bases, with 10 bases separating them. The CDR3 covers 17 residues. CDR1 SEHNR and CDR2 FQNEAQ come from the germline V gene (reference sequence). Here the CDR3 DNA reads TGTGCCAGCAGCTTAGAGGAGTTACTCTCTGGGGCCAACGTCCTGACTTTC. Its protein product is CASSLEELLSGANVLTF.

The rearrangement uses TRBV6-4 and TRBJ1-5; perhaps TRBD1 as D (6 bases). Germline V gene lookup returns CDR1 MRHNA and CDR2 SNTAGT. CDR3 length: 17 residues. Trimming pared 10 bases from V and 0 bases from J, leaving 22 bases between. The CDR3 loop is CAILRRDTSHSNQPQHF. The DNA for the CDR3 is TGTGCCATCCTGCGACGGGACACTTCCCATAGCAATCAGCCCCAGCATTTT.

The gene calls are TRBV27 and TRBJ1-6; D is undetermined. V lost 3 bases and J lost 6, with 12 bases in between. In germline, CDR1 is MNHEY, CDR2 SMNVEV (reference sequence). The CDR3 totals 15 residues. CDR3 sequence reads: CASSLGQLGNSPLHF. Here the CDR3 DNA reads TGTGCCAGCAGTTTGGGTCAGCTTGGTAATTCACCCCTCCACTTT.

This clone was seen more than once but under ten times. CDR3 DNA: TGTGCCAGCAGTGTGGGACACCGGCTGTATCCTAGCAATCAGCCCCAGCATTTT. Translated: CASSVGHRLYPSNQPQHF. The V and J genes are TRBV6-1 and TRBJ1-5; tentative D call: TRBD1 (6 bases). Trimming left V 4 bases short and J 0 bases short, with 19 bases between. Germline V gene lookup returns CDR1 MNHNS and CDR2 SASEGT. The CDR3 is 18 residues long.

This clone has only one observation. The same CDR3 can be traced to other DNA sequences in this sample. The chain couples TRBV29-1 to TRBJ2-3; TRBD1 matches 8 bases. This CDR3 has 13 residues. CDR1 is SQVTM and CDR2 is ANQGSEA in the germline V gene. J was trimmed by 4 bases and V by 6 bases; bases with no gene match: 6. CDR3 in amino acids: CSVGTGGPDTQYF. The CDR3 nucleotides read TGCAGCGTGGGGACAGGAGGCCCAGATACGCAGTATTTT.

This clone was found a few times. V gene TRBV6-5 combines with J gene TRBJ2-7, with D uncertain. V dropped 7 bases and J dropped 1 base, with 11 bases sitting between them. CDR3 length: 13 residues. The germline V gene encodes CDR1 MNHEY and CDR2 SVGAGI. CDR3 sequence reads: CASKKGPSYEQYF. The CDR3 nucleotides are TGTGCCAGCAAAAAAGGCCCTTCCTACGAGCAGTACTTC.

The chain carries TRBV11-2 and TRBJ2-5; 9 positions match TRBD1. Germline CDR1 SGHAT, CDR2 FQNNGV. The CDR3 length is 15 residues. With 1 base clipped from V and 2 bases from J, the junction kept 2 bases outside the gene matches. CDR3 sequence (DNA): TGTGCCAGCAGCTTAGCAGGGACAGGGCAAGAGACCCAGTACTTC. It encodes CASSLAGTGQETQYF.

This clone was observed a handful of times. The V call is TRBV29-1, the J call TRBJ2-7, with 7 bases aligning to TRBD1. V trimming: 4 bases; J trimming: 5 bases; junction bases outside the gene matches: 8. The V gene's germline CDR1 is SQVTM and CDR2 ANQGSEA. The CDR3 is made up of 13 amino acids. CDR3 sequence reads: CSVGRITGDEQYF. The CDR3 DNA reads as TGCAGCGTTGGACGGATAACAGGGGACGAGCAGTACTTC.

Here the CDR3 reads CASSSAFQVGELFF. CDR3 bases: TGTGCCAGCAGCTCAGCTTTTCAGGTCGGGGAGCTGTTTTTT. The V gene is TRBV7-6, the J gene TRBJ2-2; D not resolved. V lost 4 bases and J 7 bases, leaving 13 bases between the germline ends. The V gene's germline CDR1 is SGHVS and CDR2 FNYEAQ. The CDR3 totals 14 residues.